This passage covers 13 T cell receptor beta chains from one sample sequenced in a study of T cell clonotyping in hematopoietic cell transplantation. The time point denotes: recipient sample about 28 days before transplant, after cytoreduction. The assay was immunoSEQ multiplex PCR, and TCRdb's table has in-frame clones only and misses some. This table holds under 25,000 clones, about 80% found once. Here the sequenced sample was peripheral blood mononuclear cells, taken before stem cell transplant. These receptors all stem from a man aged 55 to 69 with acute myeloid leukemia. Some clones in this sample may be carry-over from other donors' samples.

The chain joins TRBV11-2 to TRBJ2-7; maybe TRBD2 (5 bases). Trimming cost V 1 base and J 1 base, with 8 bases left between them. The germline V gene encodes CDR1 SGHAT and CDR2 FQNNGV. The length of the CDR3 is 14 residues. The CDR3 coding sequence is TGTGCCAGCAGCTTAGGGACGGGATCCTACGAGCAGTACTTC. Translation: CASSLGTGSYEQYF.

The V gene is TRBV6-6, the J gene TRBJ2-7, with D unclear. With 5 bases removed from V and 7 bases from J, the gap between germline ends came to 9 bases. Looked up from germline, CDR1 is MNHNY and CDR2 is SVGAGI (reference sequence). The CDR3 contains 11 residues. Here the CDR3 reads CASSPYEEQYF. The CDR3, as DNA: TGTGCCAGCAGTCCCTATGAAGAGCAGTACTTC.

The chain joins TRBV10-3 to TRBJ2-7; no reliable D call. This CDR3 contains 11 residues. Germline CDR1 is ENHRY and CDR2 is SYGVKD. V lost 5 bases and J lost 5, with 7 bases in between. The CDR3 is CAISQLDEQYF. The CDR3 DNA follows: TGTGCCATCAGTCAATTAGACGAGCAGTACTTC.

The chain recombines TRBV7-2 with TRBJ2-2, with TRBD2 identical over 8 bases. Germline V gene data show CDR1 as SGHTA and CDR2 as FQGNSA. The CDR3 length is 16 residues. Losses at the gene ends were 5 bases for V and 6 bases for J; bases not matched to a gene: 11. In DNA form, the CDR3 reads TGTGCCAGCAGCCGCCAGGGAGCGGGAGTTTCCGGGGAGCTGTTTTTT. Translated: CASSRQGAGVSGELFF. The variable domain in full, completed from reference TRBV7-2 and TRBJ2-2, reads GAGVSQSPSNKVTEKGKDVELRCDPISGHTALYWYRQSLGQGLEFLIYFQGNSAPDKSGLPSDRFSAERTGGSVSTLTIQRTQQEDSAVYLCASSRQGAGVSGELFFGEGSRLTVL.

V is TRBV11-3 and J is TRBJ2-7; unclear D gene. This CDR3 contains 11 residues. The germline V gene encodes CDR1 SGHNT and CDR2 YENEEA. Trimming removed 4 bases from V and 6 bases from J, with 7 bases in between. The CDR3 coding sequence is TGTGCCAGCAGCTCATTCGGCGAGCAGTACTTC. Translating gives CASSSFGEQYF.

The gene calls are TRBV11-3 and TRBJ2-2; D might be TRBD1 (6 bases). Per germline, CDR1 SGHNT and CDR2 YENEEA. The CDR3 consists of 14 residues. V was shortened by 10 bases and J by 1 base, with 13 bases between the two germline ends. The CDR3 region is CAIKGHRNTGELFF. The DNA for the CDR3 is TGTGCCATTAAGGGACATCGGAACACCGGGGAGCTGTTTTTT.

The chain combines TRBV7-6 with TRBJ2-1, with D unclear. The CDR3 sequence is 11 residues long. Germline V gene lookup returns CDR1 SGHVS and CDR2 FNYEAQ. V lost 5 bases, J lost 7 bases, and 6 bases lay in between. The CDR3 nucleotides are TGTGCCAGCAGCCTGATGAATGAGCAGTTCTTC. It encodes CASSLMNEQFF. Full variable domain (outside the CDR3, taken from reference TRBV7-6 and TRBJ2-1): GAGVSQSPRYKVTKRGQDVALRCDPISGHVSLYWYRQALGQGPEFLTYFNYEAQQDKSGLPNDRFSAERPEGSISTLTIQRTEQRDSAMYRCASSLMNEQFFGPGTRLTVL.

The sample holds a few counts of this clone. The CDR3 DNA is TGCGCCAGCAGCGCCTTTAGGCCCAATGAAAAACTGTTTTTT. Its protein product is CASSAFRPNEKLFF. This chain links TRBV5-1 with TRBJ1-4, with D uncertain. V lost 4 bases and J 5 bases, leaving 12 bases between the germline ends. CDR3 length: 14 amino acids. The V gene's germline CDR1 is SGHRS and CDR2 YFSETQ. Supplemented by reference TRBV5-1 and TRBJ1-4, the full variable domain reads KAGVTQTPRYLIKTRGQQVTLSCSPISGHRSVSWYQQTPGQGLQFLFEYFSETQRNKGNFPGRFSGRQFSNSRSEMNVSTLELGDSALYLCASSAFRPNEKLFFGSGTQLSVL.

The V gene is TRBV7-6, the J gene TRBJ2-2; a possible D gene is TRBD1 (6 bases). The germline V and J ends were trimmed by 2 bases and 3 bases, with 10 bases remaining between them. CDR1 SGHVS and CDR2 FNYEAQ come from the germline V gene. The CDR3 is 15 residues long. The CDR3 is CASSLFAGDTGELFF. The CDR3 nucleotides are TGTGCCAGCAGCTTATTCGCAGGGGACACCGGGGAGCTGTTTTTT.

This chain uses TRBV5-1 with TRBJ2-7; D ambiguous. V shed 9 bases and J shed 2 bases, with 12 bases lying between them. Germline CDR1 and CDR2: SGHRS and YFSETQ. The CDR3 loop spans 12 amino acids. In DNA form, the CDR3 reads TGCGCCAACGAGGACGGAGCCTACGAGCAGTACTTC. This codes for CANEDGAYEQYF.

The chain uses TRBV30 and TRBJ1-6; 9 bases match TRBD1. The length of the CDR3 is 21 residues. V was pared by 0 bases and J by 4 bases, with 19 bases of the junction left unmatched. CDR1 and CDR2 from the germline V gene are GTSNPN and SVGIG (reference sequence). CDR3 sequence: CAWSVGTGGYFISGYNSPLHF. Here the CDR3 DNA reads TGTGCCTGGAGTGTGGGAACAGGGGGCTATTTTATTTCGGGATATAATTCACCCCTCCACTTT.

CDR3 sequence (DNA): TGCGCCAGCAGCTTCTCCCTGACAGGGGAAAGGTACGAGCAGTACTTC. This encodes CASSFSLTGERYEQYF. The genes are TRBV4-3 and TRBJ2-7; 8 bases align to TRBD1. Trimming removed 5 bases from V and 4 bases from J; junction bases left unmatched: 13. The length of the CDR3 is 16 residues. Germline assignment: CDR1 LGHNA and CDR2 YSLEER.

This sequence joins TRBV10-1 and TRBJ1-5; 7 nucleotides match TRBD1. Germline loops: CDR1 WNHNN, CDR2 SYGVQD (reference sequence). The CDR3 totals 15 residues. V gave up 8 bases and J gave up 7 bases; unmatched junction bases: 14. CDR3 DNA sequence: TGCGCCAGCGCTATTACCACAGGGGATGGGCAGCCCCAGCATTTT. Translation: CASAITTGDGQPQHF.